Each of the 12 T cell receptor beta chains below was sequenced from the same sample in a study of early T cells in non-severe SARS-CoV-2 infection. TCRdb reprocessed the 5' RACE reads with MiXCR, giving one entry per CDR3 protein. This sample yields some 71,000 distinct CDR3 sequences, of which over 9.5% are seen a single time; about 5.8% belongs to the top ten. Source: whole blood, taken at baseline. Source of these receptors: an adult who was a healthcare worker with PCR-confirmed SARS-CoV-2 infection or an uninfected control (not recorded which).

The chain is built from TRBV12-3 or TRBV12-4 and TRBJ2-2; D is possibly TRBD1 or TRBD2 (5 bases each). Deletions cut 5 bases from V and 4 bases from J, with 11 bases between. This CDR3 spans 14 amino acids. The chain's CDR3 is CASSRDGSTGELFF. In DNA, the CDR3 is TGTGCCAGCAGTCGGGACGGATCCACCGGGGAGCTGTTTTTT.

The CDR3 sequence is CASSKAFCDGETQYF. The CDR3 DNA reads as TGTGCCAGCAGCAAAGCCTTCTGCGACGGTGAGACCCAGTACTTC. The chain joins TRBV21-1 to TRBJ2-5. TRBV21-1 is annotated as a pseudogene. The CDR3 is made up of 15 amino acids.

The chain employs TRBV25-1 and TRBJ2-6, with D perhaps matching TRBD1 (5 bases). The V and J ends lost 4 bases and 3 bases respectively, with 19 bases between them. The V gene's germline CDR1 is MGHDK and CDR2 SYGVNS. The CDR3 is 18 amino acids. Here the CDR3 reads CASSGPGHLVVGANVLTF. The CDR3 nucleotides are TGTGCCAGCAGTGGTCCAGGGCATTTGGTGGTTGGGGCCAACGTCCTGACTTTC.

The genes are TRBV6-6 and TRBJ1-6; D remains unclear. This CDR3 has 10 amino acids. Trimming took off 5 bases at V and 13 bases at J, with 6 bases between the two ends. The germline gives CDR1 MNHNY, CDR2 SVGAGI (reference sequence). The CDR3 here is CASSGPPLHF. CDR3 sequence (DNA): TGTGCCAGCAGTGGCCCGCCCCTCCACTTT.

This clonotype was seen many times. This chain links TRBV6-2 or TRBV6-3 with TRBJ2-6; TRBD2 might be the D (6 bases). The V and J ends lost 0 bases and 0 bases respectively, with 12 bases between them. The V gene's germline CDR1 is MNHEY and CDR2 SVGEGT. The CDR3 loop spans 18 amino acids. Written as DNA, the CDR3 is TGTGCCAGCAGTTACTCGCGGGGTGTGGGCTCTGGGGCCAACGTCCTGACTTTC. The encoded protein is CASSYSRGVGSGANVLTF.

This clonotype was counted a few times. CDR3 residues: CAISGQSSGTQYF. The CDR3 DNA follows: TGTGCCATCAGTGGACAATCCTCGGGGACCCAGTACTTC. The chain employs TRBV10-3 and TRBJ2-5, with D unresolved. Trimming took off 4 bases at V and 7 bases at J, with 13 bases between the two ends. The CDR3 covers 13 residues. Germline-derived CDR1 and CDR2 are ENHRY and SYGVKD.

This clonotype occurred a few times. This rearrangement joins TRBV21-1 to TRBJ2-7; the table's D gene call, TRBD1, was not cross checked with the DNA. TRBV21-1 has pseudogene status. CDR3 length: 14 residues. The CDR3 spells CASSKVEGGFEQYF. The CDR3 nucleotides read TGTGCCAGCAGCAAAGTCGAAGGGGGCTTTGAGCAGTACTTC.

This clonotype was seen a few times. The V gene is TRBV9, the J gene TRBJ2-1, with D possibly being TRBD2 (5 bases). Per germline, CDR1 SGDLS and CDR2 YYNGEE. This CDR3 has 16 residues. The germline V and J ends were trimmed by 4 bases and 0 bases, with 14 bases remaining between them. CDR3 sequence (DNA): TGTGCCAGCAGCCCCCGAGGGCAAATCTCCTACAATGAGCAGTTCTTC. It codes for CASSPRGQISYNEQFF.

This clonotype was recorded at least ten times. The rearrangement joins TRBV20-1 to TRBJ2-1, with D possibly TRBD2 on 6 matching bases. Germline assignment: CDR1 DFQATT and CDR2 SNEGSKA (reference sequence). The V gene lost 3 bases and the J gene lost 3 bases, with 12 bases spanning the gap. CDR3 length: 14 amino acids. The CDR3: CSARPGTFYNEQFF. The DNA of the CDR3 is TGCAGTGCTAGGCCCGGGACTTTCTACAATGAGCAGTTCTTC.

The chain joins TRBV7-9 to TRBJ2-6; the D gene is possibly TRBD2 (5 bases). Trimming stripped 7 bases from V and 2 bases from J, with 12 bases between. The germline V gene has CDR1 SEHNR and CDR2 FQNEAQ (reference sequence). This CDR3 contains 15 residues. The CDR3 here is CASTVGGPGANVLTF. The CDR3 nucleotides read TGTGCCAGCACCGTCGGCGGGCCTGGGGCCAACGTCCTGACTTTC.

This clonotype turned up a few times. The CDR3 region is CSASDNSYEQYF. In DNA, the CDR3 is TGCAGTGCTAGTGACAACTCCTACGAGCAGTACTTC. The J gene is TRBJ2-7, the V gene TRBV20-1; the D is unclear. The CDR3 sequence is 12 residues long. V was clipped by 3 bases and J by 0 bases, with 6 bases between them. CDR1 is DFQATT, CDR2 SNEGSKA, per germline (reference sequence).

Many counts were recorded for this clonotype. The chain uses TRBV5-6 and TRBJ2-3; the D gene is possibly TRBD2 (5 bases). In germline, CDR1 is SGHDT, CDR2 YYEEEE. The CDR3 loop spans 14 amino acids. V lost 1 base and J 9 bases, leaving 15 bases between the germline ends. The CDR3 sequence: CASSLSAGRKTQYF. In nucleotides, the CDR3 is TGTGCCAGCAGCTTGTCCGCGGGCCGAAAAACGCAGTATTTT. Filled out from reference TRBV5-6 and TRBJ2-3, the complete variable domain reads DAGVTQSPTHLIKTRGQQVTLRCSPKSGHDTVSWYQQALGQGPQFIFQYYEEEERQRGNFPDRFSGHQFPNYSSELNVNALLLGDSALYLCASSLSAGRKTQYFGPGTRLTVL.